This TCR beta chain was captured in a study of T cell repertoires in cytomegalovirus infection. TCRdb passed the reads through MiXCR, listing each CDR3 protein once. The repertoire holds about 570,000 distinct CDR3 sequences, with 40% as singletons. Regarding the study as a whole: The ex vivo response was dominated by HLA-C-restricted CMV-specific TCR beta clonotypes.

As regards this clonotype: Its antigen remains unidentified.

The germline CDR1 and CDR2 sequences are SGHTA and FQGNSA. Trimming stripped 3 bases from V and 2 bases from J, with 12 bases between. The CDR3 extends over 15 amino acids. This receptor was identified in a human donor in good health (CMV status not recorded). Some clones in this sample may be carry-over from other donors' samples. The chain employs TRBV7-2 and TRBJ2-3, with D perhaps assigned TRBD1 or TRBD2 (7 bases each). The material was cultured PBMCs, obtained from culture after CMV antigen stimulation. The CDR3 spells CASSFRGTTTDTQYF. CDR3 DNA: TGTGCCAGCAGCTTCAGGGGGACTACCACAGATACGCAGTATTTT.